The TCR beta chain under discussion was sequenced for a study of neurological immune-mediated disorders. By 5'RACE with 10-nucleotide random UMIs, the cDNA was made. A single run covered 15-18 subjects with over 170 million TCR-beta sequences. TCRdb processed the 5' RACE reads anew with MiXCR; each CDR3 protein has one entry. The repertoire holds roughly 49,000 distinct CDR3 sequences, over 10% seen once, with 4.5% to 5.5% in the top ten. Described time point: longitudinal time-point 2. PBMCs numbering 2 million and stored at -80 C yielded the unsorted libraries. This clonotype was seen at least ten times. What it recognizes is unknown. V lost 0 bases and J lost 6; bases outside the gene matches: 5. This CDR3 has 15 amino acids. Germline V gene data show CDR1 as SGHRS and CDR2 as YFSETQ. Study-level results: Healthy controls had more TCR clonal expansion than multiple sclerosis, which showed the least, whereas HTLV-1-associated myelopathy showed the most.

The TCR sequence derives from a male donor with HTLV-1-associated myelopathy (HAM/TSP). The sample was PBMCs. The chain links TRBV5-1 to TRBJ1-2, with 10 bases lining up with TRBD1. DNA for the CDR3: TGCGCCAGCAGCTTGGCGGGGGACAGGGGAAATGGCTACACCTTC. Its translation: CASSLAGDRGNGYTF. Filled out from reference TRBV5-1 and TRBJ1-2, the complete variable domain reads KAGVTQTPRYLIKTRGQQVTLSCSPISGHRSVSWYQQTPGQGLQFLFEYFSETQRNKGNFPGRFSGRQFSNSRSEMNVSTLELGDSALYLCASSLAGDRGNGYTFGSGTRLTVV.